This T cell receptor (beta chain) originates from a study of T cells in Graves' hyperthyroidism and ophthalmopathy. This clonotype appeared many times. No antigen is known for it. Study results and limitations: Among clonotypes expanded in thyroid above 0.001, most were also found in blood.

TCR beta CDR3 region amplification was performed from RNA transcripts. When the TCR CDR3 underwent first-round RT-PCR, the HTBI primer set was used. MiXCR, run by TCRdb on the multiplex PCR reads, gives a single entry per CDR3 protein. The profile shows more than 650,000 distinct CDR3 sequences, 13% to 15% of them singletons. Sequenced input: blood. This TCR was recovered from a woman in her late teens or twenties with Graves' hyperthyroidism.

The CDR3 DNA is TGCAGTGCAATTCATCCCCTTCCTACTGAAGCTTTCTTT. Translating it yields CSAIHPLPTEAFF. The chain couples TRBV20-1 to TRBJ1-1; the D is unclear. Trimming removed 6 bases at V and 5 bases at J, with 16 bases between. Germline V lookup: CDR1 DFQATT, CDR2 SNEGSKA (reference sequence). CDR3 length equals 13 residues.